The next 12 T cell receptor beta chains were all read from a single sample in a study of CD8 T cells in Susac syndrome. After extraction with the RNeasy kit, 0.5 to 1 ug of the RNA was reverse transcribed using random hexamers. Each CDR3 protein gets one entry after TCRdb re-called the immunoSEQ multiplex PCR reads with MiXCR. Of some 200,000 distinct CDR3 sequences listed, approximately 95% are singletons. The sequencing sample was made of CD4+ T cells from PBMCs. These receptors were taken from a human donor with multiple sclerosis.

The rearrangement links TRBV27 to TRBJ2-7; 7 nucleotides line up with TRBD1. The CDR3 sequence is 15 residues long. The germline V gene has CDR1 MNHEY and CDR2 SMNVEV (reference sequence). V was clipped by 7 bases and J by 3 bases; unmatched bases: 12. The DNA for the CDR3 is TGTGCCAGCACCAAAGCTAGGCCAGGGGGCTACGAGCAGTACTTC. Its translation: CASTKARPGGYEQYF.

This clonotype was counted once. The V and J genes are TRBV15 and TRBJ2-4; a weak D match, TRBD2 (6 bases). Trimming pared 5 bases from V and 6 bases from J, leaving 20 bases between. Germline V CDR1 and CDR2: LNHNV, YYDKDF (reference sequence). The CDR3 is 16 residues long. In DNA form, the CDR3 reads TGTGCCACCAGCGGGTCCTTGGGGCTAGCGTTAAACATTCAGTACTTC. It translates to CATSGSLGLALNIQYF.

The genes are TRBV29-1 and TRBJ1-1; D unresolved. The CDR3 totals 12 residues. The V end was cut by 4 bases, the J end by 6 bases, with 12 bases between. In germline, CDR1 is SQVTM, CDR2 ANQGSEA. CDR3 loop: CSVGRSRAEAFF. In nucleotides, the CDR3 is TGCAGCGTTGGGAGGTCTCGGGCTGAAGCTTTCTTT.

This clonotype appeared a single time. The DNA of the CDR3 is TGTGCCTGGAGTGGAGGGCTCGTAAATGAGCAGTTCTTC. Protein product: CAWSGGLVNEQFF. The chain employs TRBV30 and TRBJ2-1; TRBD2 might be the D (5 bases). Germline loops: CDR1 GTSNPN, CDR2 SVGIG (reference sequence). The CDR3 spans 13 residues. Between the trimmed V and J ends, which lost 1 base and 7 bases, there was a span of 11 bases.

Here the CDR3 reads CSVEQGSTNEKLFF. CDR3 DNA: TGCAGCGTTGAGCAGGGGAGTACTAATGAAAAACTGTTTTTT. The genes are TRBV29-1 and TRBJ1-4; the D gene is possibly TRBD1 (6 bases). Per germline, CDR1 SQVTM and CDR2 ANQGSEA. This CDR3 is built from 14 residues. Trimming stripped 3 bases from V and 2 bases from J, with 10 bases between.

J is TRBJ2-3 and V is TRBV11-2; 8 bases are shared with TRBD1. CDR1 is SGHAT, CDR2 FQNNGV, per germline. After removal of 7 bases from V and 3 bases from J, the junction contained 9 bases not matched to a gene. This CDR3 is 15 amino acids long. The CDR3 sequence is CASNHWTGRTDTQYF. CDR3 sequence (DNA): TGTGCCAGCAACCACTGGACAGGGAGAACAGATACGCAGTATTTT.

The chain carries TRBV13 and TRBJ1-1; no clear D gene. Germline CDR1 reads PRHDT; CDR2 reads FYEKMQ (reference sequence). The CDR3 has 12 residues. V shed 5 bases and J shed 8 bases, with 12 bases lying between them. The CDR3 DNA reads as TGTGCCAGCAGCCAAAGAAAAGGGGAAGCTTTCTTT. It specifies CASSQRKGEAFF.

The rearrangement links TRBV20-1 to TRBJ2-1; 10 bases align to TRBD2. Germline V lookup: CDR1 DFQATT, CDR2 SNEGSKA (reference sequence). The junction had 4 bases not matched to a gene; V was cut back by 6 bases and J by 5 bases. CDR3 length: 13 residues. CDR3 loop: CSATGLADNEQFF. CDR3 nucleotide sequence: TGCAGTGCCACTGGACTAGCGGACAATGAGCAGTTCTTC.

V gene TRBV6-5 combines with J gene TRBJ2-5; D gene uncertain. V lost 4 bases and J 6 bases, leaving 6 bases between the germline ends. The CDR3 totals 11 residues. Per germline, CDR1 MNHEY and CDR2 SVGAGI. The CDR3 loop reads CASSSPQTQYF. The CDR3 DNA follows: TGTGCCAGCAGTTCCCCCCAGACCCAGTACTTC.

The rearrangement joins TRBV7-2 to TRBJ2-5, with 15 bases identical to TRBD2. The J segment lost 5 bases and the V segment lost 5 bases, leaving 3 bases of the junction unmatched. Per the germline V gene, CDR1 is SGHTA and CDR2 is FQGNSA. The CDR3 runs 15 residues. CDR3 region: CASSRTSGRVETQYF. DNA of the CDR3: TGTGCCAGCAGCCGGACTAGCGGGAGGGTGGAGACCCAGTACTTC.

The chain combines TRBV5-6 with TRBJ1-2; TRBD1 is a possible D gene (6 bases). The CDR3 loop spans 14 amino acids. V was shortened by 1 base and J by 8 bases, with 15 bases between the two germline ends. Germline values: CDR1 SGHDT, CDR2 YYEEEE. CDR3 amino acids: CASSLRGTSEGYTF. The CDR3 coding sequence is TGTGCCAGCAGCTTGAGAGGGACATCTGAGGGCTACACCTTC.

V is TRBV5-6 and J is TRBJ1-5; D not certain. The V end was cut by 2 bases, the J end by 5 bases, with 8 bases between. CDR3 size: 13 residues. The germline V gene has CDR1 SGHDT and CDR2 YYEEEE. The CDR3 loop is CASSLGPDQPQHF. The CDR3, as DNA: TGTGCCAGCAGCTTAGGGCCGGATCAGCCCCAGCATTTT.